These T cell receptor beta chains were read from a single sample in a study of cytomegalovirus exposure and HLA in healthy donors. Here immunoSEQ multiplex PCR was the method, and the copy in TCRdb shows in-frame clones only, minus some. The sample contains about 150,000 clones, 70% to 90% of which appear only once. Sequences were obtained from PBMCs. These receptors were collected from a human donor in good health. Both conserved end residues are part of each CDR3. A D gene is named only where the DNA matches it firmly. Size values are once, few and many counts, or a class for expanded clones, and some rows have none.

j_call,clone_size,d_call,v_call,cdr3_aa,cdr3_nt
TRBJ2-7,once,TRBD2,TRBV11-2,CASSLGTSYSYEQYF,TGTGCCAGCAGCTTAGGGACTAGTTATTCCTACGAGCAGTACTTC
TRBJ2-7,NA,NA,TRBV5-1,CASSVDSLAYEQYF,TGCGCCAGCAGCGTGGACAGCCTAGCGTACGAGCAGTACTTC
TRBJ2-5,NA,TRBD2,TRBV2,CASRSGLAGETQYF,TGTGCCAGCAGATCCGGACTAGCGGGAGAGACCCAGTACTTC
TRBJ1-1,NA,NA,TRBV14,CASSQVSSGRAEAFF,TGTGCCAGCAGCCAAGTTTCTTCGGGCAGGGCTGAAGCTTTCTTT
TRBJ2-1,NA,TRBD1,TRBV7-3,CASSSSGQNLSSNEQFF,TGTGCCAGCAGCTCCTCGGGACAGAACCTATCGAGCAATGAGCAGTTCTTC
TRBJ1-1,NA,TRBD1,TRBV6-6,CASSYTGGAYTEAFF,TGTGCCAGCAGTTACACAGGGGGCGCTTACACTGAAGCTTTCTTT
TRBJ1-2,NA,NA,TRBV9,CASSVGGGVLEGYTF,TGTGCCAGCAGCGTAGGAGGCGGGGTGTTGGAAGGCTACACCTTC
TRBJ2-3,NA,NA,TRBV6-1,CASNSLAGKTDTQYF,TGTGCCAGCAATTCGCTGGCGGGGAAAACAGATACGCAGTATTTT
TRBJ2-3,NA,TRBD2,TRBV2,CASSRRAGGTDTQYF,TGTGCCAGCAGTCGGCGAGCGGGAGGGACAGATACGCAGTATTTT
TRBJ2-5,NA,TRBD2,TRBV29-1,CSVITGGVETQYF,TGCAGCGTTATCACGGGAGGAGTAGAGACCCAGTACTTC